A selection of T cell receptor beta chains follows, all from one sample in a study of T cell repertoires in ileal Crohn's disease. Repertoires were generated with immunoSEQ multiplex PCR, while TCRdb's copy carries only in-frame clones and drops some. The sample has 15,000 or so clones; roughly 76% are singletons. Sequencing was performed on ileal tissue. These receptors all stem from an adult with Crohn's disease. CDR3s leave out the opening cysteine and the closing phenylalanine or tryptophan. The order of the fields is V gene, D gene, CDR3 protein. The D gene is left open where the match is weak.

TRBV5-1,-,ASSPKDRTGTDTQY
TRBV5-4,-,ASSIRGGELF
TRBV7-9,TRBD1,ASSLGGQDVAF
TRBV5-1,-,ASSLGDRAGADTQY
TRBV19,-,ASTPFGGLNTEAF
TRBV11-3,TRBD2,ASSTPPLAGRENYEQY
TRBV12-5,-,ASGLGGRNTEAF
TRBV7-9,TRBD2,ASSLRTSGSTGELF
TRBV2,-,ASSTRTLGEKLF
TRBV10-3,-,AITNTEASGNTIY
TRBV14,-,ASSQDTALSGLANEKLF
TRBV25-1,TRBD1,ASSLEGQNQPQH
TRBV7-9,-,ASSWDQLVSNEQF
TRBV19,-,ASSIPRWEGDEQF
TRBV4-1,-,ASSQELGVYGYT
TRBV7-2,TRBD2,ASSLTGTSGRREQF
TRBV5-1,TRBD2,ASSTALAGGSYNEQF
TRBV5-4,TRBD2,ASSPRTSARSYEQY
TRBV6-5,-,ASRVGQAPNYGYT
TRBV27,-,ASSLSWTETQY
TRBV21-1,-,ASNTAVSGANVLT
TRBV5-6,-,ASSLAQSEQY
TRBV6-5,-,ASSYAPGNGRKLF
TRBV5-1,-,ASSDGQTYSNQPQH
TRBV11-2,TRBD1,ASSLVPKTGNYEQY
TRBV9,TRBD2,ASSTGLAGGEQY
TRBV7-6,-,ASSHGDSYEQY
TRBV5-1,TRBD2,ASSLGREAQY
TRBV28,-,ASRGYATNEKLF
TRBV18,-,ASSTTGANVLT
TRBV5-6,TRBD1,ASSNRGETQY
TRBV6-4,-,ASSPSPVVDTQY
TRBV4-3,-,ASSQGHGGGYEQY
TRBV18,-,ASSPRRGLNTGELF
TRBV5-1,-,ASSTRQASGSPLH
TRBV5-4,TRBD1,ASSGRGTANEKLF
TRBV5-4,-,ASSGSPGADEQF
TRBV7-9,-,ASSFVGGGDEQY
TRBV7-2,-,ASSLQLARSSYEQY
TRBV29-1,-,SVSGREAF